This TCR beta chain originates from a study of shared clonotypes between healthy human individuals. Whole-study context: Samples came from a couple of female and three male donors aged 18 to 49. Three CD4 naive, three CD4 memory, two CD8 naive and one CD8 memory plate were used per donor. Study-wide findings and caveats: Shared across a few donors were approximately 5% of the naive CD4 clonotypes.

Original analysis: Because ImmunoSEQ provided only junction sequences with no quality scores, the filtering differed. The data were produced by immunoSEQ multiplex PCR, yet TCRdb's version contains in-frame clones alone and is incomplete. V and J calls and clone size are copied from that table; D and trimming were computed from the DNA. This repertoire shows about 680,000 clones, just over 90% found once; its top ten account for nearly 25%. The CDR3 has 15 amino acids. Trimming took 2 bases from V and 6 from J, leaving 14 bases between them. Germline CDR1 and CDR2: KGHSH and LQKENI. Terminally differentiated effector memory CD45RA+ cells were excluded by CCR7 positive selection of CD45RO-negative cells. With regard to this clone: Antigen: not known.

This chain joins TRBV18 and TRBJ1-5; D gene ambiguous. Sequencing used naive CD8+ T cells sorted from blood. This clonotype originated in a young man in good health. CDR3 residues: CASSPGPLGRQPQHF. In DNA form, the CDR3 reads TGTGCCAGCTCACCAGGACCCCTCGGTCGTCAGCCCCAGCATTTT. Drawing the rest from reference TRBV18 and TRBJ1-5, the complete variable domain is NAGVMQNPRHLVRRRGQEARLRCSPMKGHSHVYWYRQLPEEGLKFMVYLQKENIIDESGMPKERFSAEFPKEGPSILRIQQVVRGDSAAYFCASSPGPLGRQPQHFGDGTRLSIL.